This TCR beta chain was observed in a study of blood T cell repertoires in COVID-19. Looking at the study overall: The samples span acute and convalescent COVID-19 from the United States, Italy and Spain.

Cohorts were based on clinical histories the participants reported. TCRdb's copy holds only in-frame clones and misses some; the assay was immunoSEQ multiplex PCR. The top ten hold around 4.3% of the sample, which has 300,000 to 350,000 clones, around 90% seen once. This sequence originates from a woman aged 18-29 years with acute COVID-19. Input material: PBMCs or T cells enriched from blood (not recorded which).

The CDR3 nucleotides are TGTGCCAGCAGCCGGGGGGGAGAGGAGACCCAGTACTTC. This translates into CASSRGGEETQYF. This chain uses TRBV3-1 (or the pseudogene TRBV3-2) with TRBJ2-5, with 7 bases aligning to TRBD2. Per germline, CDR1 LGHDT and CDR2 YNNKEL (reference sequence). This CDR3 has 13 residues. Trimming at V came to 4 bases and at J to 5 bases, leaving 4 bases not matched to a gene.